The source of this TCR beta chain is a study of T cell repertoires in cytomegalovirus infection. Background on the study: The authors used CMV epitopes that were HLA-C-restricted (recently identified) and HLA-B-restricted (well studied).

This CDR3 comprises 16 residues. V shed 5 bases and J 2 bases; nucleotides not matched to a gene: 7. CDR1 and CDR2 (germline): SGHTA, FQGNSA. TCRdb re-called the reads with MiXCR, one entry per CDR3 protein. The sample contains 110,000 to 150,000 distinct CDR3 sequences, about 32% of which appear only once. Findings of the study overall: Cumulative frequency of public TCR beta families picked out carriers of CMV plus the relevant HLA. HLA-C-restricted CMV-specific TCR beta clonotypes prevailed in the ex vivo response.

This clonotype was detected only a few times. Its specificity is not known. The chain recombines TRBV7-2 with TRBJ2-1; 9 nucleotides match TRBD2. The sample consisted of CD8+ T cells from cultured PBMCs, taken from culture after CMV antigen stimulation. The TCR originated in a human donor in good health (CMV status not recorded). Some clones in this sample may be carry-over from other donors' samples. DNA for the CDR3: TGTGCCAGCAGCCACCCCGGGACTAGCCCCTACAATGAGCAGTTCTTC. This sequence encodes CASSHPGTSPYNEQFF.